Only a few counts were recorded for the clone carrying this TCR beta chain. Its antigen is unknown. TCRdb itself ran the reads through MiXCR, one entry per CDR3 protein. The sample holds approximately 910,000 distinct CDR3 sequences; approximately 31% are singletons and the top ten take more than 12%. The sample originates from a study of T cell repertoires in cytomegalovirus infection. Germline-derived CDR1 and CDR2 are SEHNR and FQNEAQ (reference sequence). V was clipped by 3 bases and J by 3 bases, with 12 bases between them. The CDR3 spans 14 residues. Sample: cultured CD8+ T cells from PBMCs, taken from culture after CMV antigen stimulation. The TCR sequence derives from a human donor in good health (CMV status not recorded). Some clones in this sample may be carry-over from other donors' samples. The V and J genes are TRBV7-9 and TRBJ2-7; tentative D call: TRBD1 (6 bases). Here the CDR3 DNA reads TGTGCCAGCAGCTTTATACAGGGATACTACGAGCAGTACTTC. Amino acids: CASSFIQGYYEQYF.